This paragraph covers one TCR beta chain sequence. Its antigen is not identified. This sample was taken from a study of pediatric ulcerative colitis. Notes on the study in general: Substantially fewer templates came from a couple of patients' blood samples. Ulcerative colitis patients shared more blood-rectal clones than controls. Clonal expansions reduced rectal repertoire diversity in acute severe colitis.

Assay used: immunoSEQ multiplex PCR; TCRdb lists only in-frame clones, some missing. The sample lists 55,000 to 65,000 clones, 77% seen once, with roughly 5.2% in the top ten. The CDR3 has 15 amino acids. Trimming took off 6 bases at V and 0 bases at J, with 12 bases between the two ends. Germline V gene lookup returns CDR1 MNHEY and CDR2 SMNVEV (reference sequence). The chain links TRBV27 to TRBJ2-1; possible D gene TRBD2, 6 bases. Sequenced input: blood. The receptor's source is a boy aged 5 to 17 with moderate ulcerative colitis. The CDR3 region is CASSWDSSSYNEQFF. CDR3 DNA: TGTGCCAGCAGCTGGGACTCGAGCTCCTACAATGAGCAGTTCTTC.